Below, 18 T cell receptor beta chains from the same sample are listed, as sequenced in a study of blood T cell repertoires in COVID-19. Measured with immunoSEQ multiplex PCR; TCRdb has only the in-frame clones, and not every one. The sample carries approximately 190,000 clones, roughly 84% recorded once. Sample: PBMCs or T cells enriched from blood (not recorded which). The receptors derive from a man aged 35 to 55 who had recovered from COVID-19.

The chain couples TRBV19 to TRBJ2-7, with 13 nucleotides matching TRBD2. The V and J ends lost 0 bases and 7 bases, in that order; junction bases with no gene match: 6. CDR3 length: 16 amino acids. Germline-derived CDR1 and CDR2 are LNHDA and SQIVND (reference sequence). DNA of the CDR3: TGTGCCAGTAGTATAGATGGACTAGCGGGGGTGCGGGAGCAGTACTTC. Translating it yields CASSIDGLAGVREQYF.

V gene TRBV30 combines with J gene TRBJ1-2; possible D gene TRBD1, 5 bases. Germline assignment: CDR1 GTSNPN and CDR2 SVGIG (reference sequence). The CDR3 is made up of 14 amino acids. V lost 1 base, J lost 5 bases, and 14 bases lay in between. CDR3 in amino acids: CAWSGGRASYGYTF. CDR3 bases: TGTGCCTGGAGTGGAGGCAGGGCTTCGTATGGCTACACCTTC.

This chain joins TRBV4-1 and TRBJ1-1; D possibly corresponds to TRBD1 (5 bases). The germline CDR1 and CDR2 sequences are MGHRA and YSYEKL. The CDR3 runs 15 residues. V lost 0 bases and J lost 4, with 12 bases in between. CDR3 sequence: CASSQDRARGTEAFF. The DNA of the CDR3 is TGCGCCAGCAGCCAAGATCGAGCTAGGGGCACTGAAGCTTTCTTT.

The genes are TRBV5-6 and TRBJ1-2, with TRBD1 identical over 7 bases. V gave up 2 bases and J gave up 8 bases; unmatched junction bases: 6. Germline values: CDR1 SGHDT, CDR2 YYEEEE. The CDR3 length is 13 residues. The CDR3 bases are TGTGCCAGCAGCTTTCGACAGGGAGACGGCTACACCTTC. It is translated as CASSFRQGDGYTF.

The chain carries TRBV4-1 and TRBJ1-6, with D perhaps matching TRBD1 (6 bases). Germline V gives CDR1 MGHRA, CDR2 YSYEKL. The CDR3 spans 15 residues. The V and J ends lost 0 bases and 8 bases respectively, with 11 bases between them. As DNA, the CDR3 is TGCGCCAGCAGCCAAGAAGGGACAAACTATTCACCCCTCCACTTT. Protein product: CASSQEGTNYSPLHF.

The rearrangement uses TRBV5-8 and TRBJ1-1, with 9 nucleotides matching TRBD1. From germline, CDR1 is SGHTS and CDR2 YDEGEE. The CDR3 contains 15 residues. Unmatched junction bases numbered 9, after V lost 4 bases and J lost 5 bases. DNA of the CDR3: TGTGCCAGCAGCACTCCCGGGACAGGGAAGACTGAAGCTTTCTTT. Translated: CASSTPGTGKTEAFF.

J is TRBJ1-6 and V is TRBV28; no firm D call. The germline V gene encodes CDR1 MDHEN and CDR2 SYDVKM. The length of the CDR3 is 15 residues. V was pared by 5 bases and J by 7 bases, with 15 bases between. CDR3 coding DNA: TGTGCCAGCAGTCCCGGACTCTCACGGAATTCACCCCTCCACTTT. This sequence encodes CASSPGLSRNSPLHF.

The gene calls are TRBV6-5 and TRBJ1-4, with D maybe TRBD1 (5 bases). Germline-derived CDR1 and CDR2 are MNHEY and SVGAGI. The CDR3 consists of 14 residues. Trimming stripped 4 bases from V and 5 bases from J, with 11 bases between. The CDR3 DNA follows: TGTGCCAGCAGTTTGCAACAGGAGAATGAAAAACTGTTTTTT. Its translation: CASSLQQENEKLFF.

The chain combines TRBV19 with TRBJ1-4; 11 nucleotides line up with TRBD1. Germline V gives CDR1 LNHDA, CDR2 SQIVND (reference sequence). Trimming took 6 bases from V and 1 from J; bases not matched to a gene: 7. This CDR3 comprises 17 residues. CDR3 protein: CASSRTGTGGTNEKLFF. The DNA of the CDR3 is TGTGCCAGTAGCCGTACCGGGACAGGGGGAACTAATGAAAAACTGTTTTTT. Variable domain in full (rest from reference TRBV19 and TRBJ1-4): DGGITQSPKYLFRKEGQNVTLSCEQNLNHDAMYWYRQDPGQGLRLIYYSQIVNDFQKGDIAEGYSVSREKKESFPLTVTSAQKNPTAFYLCASSRTGTGGTNEKLFFGSGTQLSVL.

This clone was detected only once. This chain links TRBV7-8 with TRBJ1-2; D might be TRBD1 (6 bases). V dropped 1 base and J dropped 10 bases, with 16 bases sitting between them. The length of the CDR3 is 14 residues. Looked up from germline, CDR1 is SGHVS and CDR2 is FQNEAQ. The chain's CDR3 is CASSLGTVTGHYTF. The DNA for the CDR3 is TGTGCCAGCAGCTTAGGGACAGTAACGGGTCACTACACCTTC. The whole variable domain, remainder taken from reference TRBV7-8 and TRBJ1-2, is GAGVSQSPRYKVAKRGQDVALRCDPISGHVSLFWYQQALGQGPEFLTYFQNEAQLDKSGLPSDRFFAERPEGSVSTLKIQRTQQEDSAVYLCASSLGTVTGHYTFGSGTRLTVV.

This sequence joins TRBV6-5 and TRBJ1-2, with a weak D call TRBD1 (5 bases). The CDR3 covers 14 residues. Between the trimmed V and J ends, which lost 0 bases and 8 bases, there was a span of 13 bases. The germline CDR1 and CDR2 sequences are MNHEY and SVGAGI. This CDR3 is CASSYSGGNQGYTF. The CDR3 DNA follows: TGTGCCAGCAGTTACTCGGGGGGAAATCAGGGCTACACCTTC.

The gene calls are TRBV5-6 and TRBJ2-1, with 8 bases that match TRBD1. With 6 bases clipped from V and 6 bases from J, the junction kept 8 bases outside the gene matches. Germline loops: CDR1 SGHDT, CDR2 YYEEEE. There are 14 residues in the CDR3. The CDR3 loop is CASTEDRVGNEQFF. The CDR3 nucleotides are TGTGCCAGCACCGAGGACAGGGTCGGCAATGAGCAGTTCTTC. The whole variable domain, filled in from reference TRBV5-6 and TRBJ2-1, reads DAGVTQSPTHLIKTRGQQVTLRCSPKSGHDTVSWYQQALGQGPQFIFQYYEEEERQRGNFPDRFSGHQFPNYSSELNVNALLLGDSALYLCASTEDRVGNEQFFGPGTRLTVL.

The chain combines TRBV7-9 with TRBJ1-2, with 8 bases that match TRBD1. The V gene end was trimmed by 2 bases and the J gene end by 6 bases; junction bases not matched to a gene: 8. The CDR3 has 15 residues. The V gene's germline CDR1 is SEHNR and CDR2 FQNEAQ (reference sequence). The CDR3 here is CASSLLFVQGDGYTF. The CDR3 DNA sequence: TGTGCCAGCAGCTTACTGTTTGTACAGGGGGATGGCTACACCTTC.

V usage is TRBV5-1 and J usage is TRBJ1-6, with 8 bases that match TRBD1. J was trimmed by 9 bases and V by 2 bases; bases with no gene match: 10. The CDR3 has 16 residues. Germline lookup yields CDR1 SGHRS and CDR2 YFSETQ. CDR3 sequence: CASSLTGQGGGSPLHF. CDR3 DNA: TGCGCCAGCAGCTTAACCGGACAGGGTGGTGGTTCACCCCTCCACTTT.

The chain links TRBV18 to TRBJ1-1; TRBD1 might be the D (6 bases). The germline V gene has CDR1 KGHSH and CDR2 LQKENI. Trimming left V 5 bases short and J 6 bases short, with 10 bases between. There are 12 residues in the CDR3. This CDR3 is CASSANRAEAFF. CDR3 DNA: TGTGCCAGCTCAGCCAACAGGGCTGAAGCTTTCTTT.

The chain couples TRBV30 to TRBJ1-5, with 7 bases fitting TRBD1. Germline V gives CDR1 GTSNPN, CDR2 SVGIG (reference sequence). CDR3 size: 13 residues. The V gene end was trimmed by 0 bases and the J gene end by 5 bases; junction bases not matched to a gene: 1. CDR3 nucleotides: TGTGCCTGGAGTGTAGACAGGGATCAGCCCCAGCATTTT. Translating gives CAWSVDRDQPQHF.

The CDR3 sequence is CASSHGQGIGIQYF. Written as DNA, the CDR3 is TGTGCCAGCAGTCACGGACAGGGGATAGGCATTCAGTACTTC. The chain couples TRBV27 to TRBJ2-4; 9 nucleotides agree with TRBD1. With 5 bases clipped from V and 9 bases from J, the junction kept 8 bases outside the gene matches. This CDR3 spans 14 amino acids. Germline CDR1 MNHEY, CDR2 SMNVEV (reference sequence).

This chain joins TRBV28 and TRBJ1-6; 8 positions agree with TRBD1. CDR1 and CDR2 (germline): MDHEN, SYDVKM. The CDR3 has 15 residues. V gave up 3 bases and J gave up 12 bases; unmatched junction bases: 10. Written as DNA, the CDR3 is TGTGCCAGCAGTTTTCGGCAGGGGGCACTTAAACCCCTCCACTTT. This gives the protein CASSFRQGALKPLHF.